One and the same sample provided the 14 T cell receptor beta chains below, sequenced in a study of cytomegalovirus exposure and HLA in healthy donors. TCRdb keeps only in-frame clones here, not all; method: immunoSEQ multiplex PCR. The sample yields 80,000 to 100,000 clones, about 88% seen once. What was sequenced was PBMCs. These receptors were collected from a man aged 18 to 29 in good health and CMV-seropositive.

The rearrangement joins TRBV5-1 to TRBJ2-2, with TRBD2 matching 8 bases. Germline CDR1 SGHRS, CDR2 YFSETQ. V lost 4 bases and J lost 6; bases outside the gene matches: 11. The CDR3 contains 16 residues. CDR3 sequence reads: CASSPQAGVWAGELFF. The CDR3 nucleotides are TGCGCCAGCAGCCCACAAGCGGGAGTCTGGGCCGGGGAGCTGTTTTTT.

The rearrangement links TRBV28 to TRBJ2-1; the match to TRBD2 covers 9 bases. The CDR3 is made up of 14 amino acids. The V gene end was trimmed by 6 bases and the J gene end by 8 bases; junction bases not matched to a gene: 8. The germline V gene encodes CDR1 MDHEN and CDR2 SYDVKM. The CDR3: CASRERGAQHEQFF. CDR3 coding DNA: TGTGCCAGCAGGGAGCGGGGGGCTCAACATGAGCAGTTCTTC.

The CDR3: CASSAQGYGYTF. CDR3 in DNA: TGTGCCAGCAGTGCCCAGGGTTATGGCTACACCTTC. The V and J genes are TRBV25-1 and TRBJ1-2; tentatively, D is TRBD1 (5 bases). Trimming stripped 4 bases from V and 5 bases from J, with 8 bases between. This CDR3 is built from 12 residues. Germline CDR1 is MGHDK and CDR2 is SYGVNS.

The chain carries TRBV5-1 and TRBJ1-1, with 10 bases aligning to TRBD1. This CDR3 region has 15 residues. V was clipped by 4 bases and J by 5 bases; unmatched bases: 8. Germline-derived CDR1 and CDR2 are SGHRS and YFSETQ. The CDR3 loop is CASSLDGTGETEAFF. The CDR3 DNA reads as TGCGCCAGCAGCCTTGACGGGACAGGGGAAACTGAAGCTTTCTTT.

The rearrangement links TRBV6-6 to TRBJ2-5, with D maybe TRBD1 (6 bases). Germline loops: CDR1 MNHNY, CDR2 SVGAGI (reference sequence). The CDR3 sequence is 13 residues long. V was trimmed by 2 bases and J by 2 bases, leaving 6 bases between them. Here the CDR3 DNA reads TGTGCCAGCAGTTACGGACAGCAAGAGACCCAGTACTTC. It encodes CASSYGQQETQYF.

The genes are TRBV6-5 and TRBJ1-6, with D possibly TRBD1 on 5 matching bases. CDR1 is MNHEY and CDR2 is SVGAGI in the germline V gene. V lost 2 bases and J 10 bases, leaving 15 bases between the germline ends. The CDR3 is made up of 15 amino acids. The CDR3 spells CASSYVGGYESPLHF. For the CDR3, the DNA is TGTGCCAGCAGTTACGTGGGGGGGTATGAGTCACCCCTCCACTTT.

In DNA, the CDR3 is TGCGCCAGCAGCCAAAATCCGGCAGGGGATAATGAAAAACTGTTTTTT. Translating gives CASSQNPAGDNEKLFF. The chain recombines TRBV4-1 with TRBJ1-4; weak D call: TRBD1 (6 bases). V was cut by 2 bases and J by 4 bases, with 14 bases left in between. The CDR3 runs 16 residues. The germline gives CDR1 MGHRA, CDR2 YSYEKL.

This chain uses TRBV5-4 with TRBJ2-1; no reliable D call. V was trimmed by 7 bases and J by 10 bases, leaving 9 bases between them. CDR3 length: 10 residues. Looked up from germline, CDR1 is SGHNT and CDR2 is YYREEE (reference sequence). The CDR3 coding sequence is TGTGCCAGCGGGCAGGCGGAGCAGTTCTTC. This codes for CASGQAEQFF.

This clone was seen a few times. V usage is TRBV6-4 and J usage is TRBJ2-1; D perhaps matches TRBD2 (7 bases). The V end lost 0 bases, the J end lost 5 bases, and 11 bases lay between the germline ends. This CDR3 region has 15 residues. The germline CDR1 and CDR2 sequences are MRHNA and SNTAGT. CDR3 region: CASSDSRGGNNEQFF. CDR3 in DNA: TGTGCCAGCAGTGACTCGAGGGGGGGAAACAATGAGCAGTTCTTC.

This clone was seen only a few times. This chain joins TRBV9 and TRBJ1-4; D remains unclear. The germline V and J ends were trimmed by 4 bases and 8 bases, with 12 bases remaining between them. In germline, CDR1 is SGDLS, CDR2 YYNGEE. This CDR3 is built from 13 residues. CDR3 sequence (DNA): TGTGCCAGCAGCACTAGCCACGGGGAAAAACTGTTTTTT. Amino acids: CASSTSHGEKLFF.

The rearrangement uses TRBV7-2 and TRBJ2-6; weak D call: TRBD2 (6 bases). The length of the CDR3 is 19 residues. Germline V gives CDR1 SGHTA, CDR2 FQGNSA. Trimming shortened V by 5 bases and J by 0 bases, and 20 bases separated the two germline ends. CDR3 sequence: CASSTTLGTSYSGANVLTF. The CDR3 region has the DNA TGTGCCAGCAGCACGACCTTAGGGACTTCCTACTCTGGGGCCAACGTCCTGACTTTC.

The chain recombines TRBV4-3 with TRBJ2-7; 11 nucleotides line up with TRBD1. The trim removed 0 bases at V and 3 bases at J, leaving 4 bases unmatched. This CDR3 comprises 16 residues. Germline loops: CDR1 LGHNA, CDR2 YSLEER. In nucleotides, the CDR3 is TGCGCCAGCAGCCAAGAACCTGGGACAGGGGGCTACGAGCAGTACTTC. Protein sequence: CASSQEPGTGGYEQYF.

The rearrangement links TRBV14 to TRBJ2-5; 10 nucleotides line up with TRBD1. Germline values: CDR1 SGHDN, CDR2 FVKESK. V gave up 1 base and J gave up 5 bases; unmatched junction bases: 7. This CDR3 is built from 16 residues. The CDR3 loop reads CASSQGRQGARETQYF. The CDR3 DNA follows: TGTGCCAGCAGCCAAGGAAGACAGGGGGCGAGGGAGACCCAGTACTTC.

The chain is built from TRBV5-1 and TRBJ2-3; a possible D gene is TRBD1 (6 bases). The ends were cut back, 5 bases at V and 2 bases at J, with 15 bases in the middle. CDR1 SGHRS and CDR2 YFSETQ come from the germline V gene. CDR3 length equals 15 residues. CDR3: CASSVSGANTDTQYF. Written as DNA, the CDR3 is TGCGCCAGCAGTGTCTCAGGGGCGAACACAGATACGCAGTATTTT.